This T cell receptor (beta chain) comes out of a study of early stage breast cancer tumors (dated by TCRdb to about 2017). About the study as a whole: Of the roughly 16 invasive breast tumors, about a dozen were found to be estrogen receptor-positive, progesterone receptor-positive and HER2-negative. About 70% of the 12 ER+/PR+/HER2- tumors were invasive ductal carcinomas, while the other four were invasive lobular carcinomas. A read coverage of roughly 10-fold per sample was achieved on average. Across all samples, 2,651,842 templates representing over a million unique clonotypes were detected.

The study profiled bulk TCR beta-chain repertoires in matched peripheral blood, tumor and adjacent normal breast tissue taken from some 15 patients with early-stage breast cancer. Before surgery, whole blood (about 4.5-11 mL) was collected into EDTA tubes and processed within 2 hours. Peripheral blood mononuclear cells were isolated by Ficoll-Paque centrifugation in SepMate-50 tubes. PBMCs were cryopreserved in about 90% FBS with approximately 10% DMSO in aliquots of roughly 1.8 to 4.5 million cells and stored in liquid nitrogen. Genomic DNA was extracted with the Qiagen AllPrep DNA/RNA Mini kit. The CDR3, from cysteine to phenylalanine, totals 13 residues. Only the CDR3 part of the read is kept: 39 bases, read in frame from the first base. CDR1 and CDR2 are read off the germline V gene as SGHAT and FQNNGV. V is pared back by 4 bases and J by 8 bases, with 11 bases lying between the germline termini.

On the study overall, not on this receptor specifically: Compared with adjacent normal breast tissue, tumors had roughly 2.5-fold higher T cell density and higher clonality. Repertoires from blood resembled normal breast more closely than tumor, and using blood as a reference for each tissue separated tumor from normal in about 85% of the 16 patients. Analysis by tumor subtype was prevented by the small cohort size. Enriched TCRB sequences shared across patients were mostly commonly generated sequences, unlikely to play an important role in the tumor microenvironment. Chain pairing and functional markers such as CD4, CD8 and FOXP3 were not captured by bulk genomic DNA sequencing of unsorted cells.

Each sample was amplified as two independent genomic DNA replicates: around 0.45 ug for blood and approximately 1.6 ug for tumor or normal breast. Following the manufacturer's instructions, the ImmunoSeq Intro kit was used to carry out TCRB sequencing on genomic DNA. Multiplex PCR ran 25 to 40 cycles with proprietary primers and spike-in control sequences for absolute quantification. Single-end 150-bp reads were used to sequence an 87-bp fragment spanning the CDR3 plus the flanking V and J genes. Each lane of an Illumina MiSeq using version 3.0 chemistry carried seven multiplexed samples, with two replicates per sample. Per the authors' processing: Raw data were processed with the vendor's proprietary pipeline, and both replicates were merged into a single result per sample. A clonotype was defined as productive rearrangements that share the same V-gene family, CDR3 amino acid sequence and J-gene segment. Clonality was calculated as 1 minus the normalized Shannon entropy (Pielou evenness) of TCRB abundances. T cell density was estimated by dividing total templates by the number of input cells inferred from the DNA input amount. Recon with default parameters was used to estimate total repertoire diversity and clonality. A clonotype was considered tumor-enriched if its abundance in tumor exceeded 0.1% and was at least 32-fold higher than its abundance in normal breast. The source is immuneACCESS, and TCRdb retained only in-frame sequences with V and J called. Part of the clones is not carried over; for the studies checked, unresolved V genes explain less than half of this, and the remainder is unexplained. V and J calls and clone size are those listed in that table; D and trimming were worked out from the DNA. The sample table shows approximately 75,000 clones, and 65% to 85% are seen once. 4.7% of the sample is in the top ten clones.

Concerning this clone: Its antigen has not been determined. No much larger clone is present one base from it, and per-base qualities are unavailable.

The sequence derives from a person aged 40 to 49 with breast cancer. Sequencing was done on a sample of blood. In this chain, TRBV11-2 is recombined with TRBJ2-2; too little of a D gene remains to name it. The CDR3 protein sequence reads: CASSSLSRGELFF. The DNA is TGTGCCAGCAGCTCCCTAAGCCGGGGGGAGCTGTTTTTT.